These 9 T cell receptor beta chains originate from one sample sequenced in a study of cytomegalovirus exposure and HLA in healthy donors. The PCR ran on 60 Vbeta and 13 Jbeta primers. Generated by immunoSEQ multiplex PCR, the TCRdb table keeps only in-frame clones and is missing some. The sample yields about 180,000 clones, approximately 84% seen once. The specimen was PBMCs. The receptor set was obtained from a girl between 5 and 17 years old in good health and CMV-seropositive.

As DNA, the CDR3 is TGTGCCAGCAGTGACTCTGGACAGGGATATACTGAAGCTTTCTTT. It specifies CASSDSGQGYTEAFF. The chain links TRBV6-1 to TRBJ1-1, with 8 bases lining up with TRBD1. The germline gives CDR1 MNHNS, CDR2 SASEGT. The CDR3 length is 15 residues. J gave up 5 bases and V 3 bases, and 8 bases lay outside the gene matches.

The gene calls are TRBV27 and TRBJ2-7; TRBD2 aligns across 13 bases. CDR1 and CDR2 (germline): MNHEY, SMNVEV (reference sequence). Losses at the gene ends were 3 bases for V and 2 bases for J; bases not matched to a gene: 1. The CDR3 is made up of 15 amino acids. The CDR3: CASSFTSGRAYEQYF. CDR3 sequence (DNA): TGTGCCAGCAGTTTTACTAGCGGGAGGGCCTACGAGCAGTACTTC.

The CDR3 DNA follows: TGCGCCAGCGGGCGTGGGCGGGGCTCCTACAATGAGCAGTTCTTC. This sequence encodes CASGRGRGSYNEQFF. The V and J genes are TRBV4-1 and TRBJ2-1; a possible D gene is TRBD2 (6 bases). V dropped 8 bases and J dropped 0 bases, with 14 bases sitting between them. The CDR3 covers 15 residues. Germline V lookup: CDR1 MGHRA, CDR2 YSYEKL.

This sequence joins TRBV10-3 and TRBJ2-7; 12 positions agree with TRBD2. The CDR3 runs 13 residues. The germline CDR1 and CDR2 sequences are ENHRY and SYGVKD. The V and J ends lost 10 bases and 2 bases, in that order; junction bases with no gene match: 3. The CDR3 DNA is TGTGCCACCGGGACTAGCGGGCCCTACGAGCAGTACTTC. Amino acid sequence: CATGTSGPYEQYF.

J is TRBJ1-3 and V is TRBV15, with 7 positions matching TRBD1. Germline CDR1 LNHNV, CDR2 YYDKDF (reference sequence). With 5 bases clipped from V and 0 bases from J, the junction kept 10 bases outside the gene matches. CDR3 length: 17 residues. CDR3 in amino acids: CATSATGTATSGNTIYF. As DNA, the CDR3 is TGTGCCACCAGCGCAACCGGGACAGCCACCTCTGGAAACACCATATATTTT. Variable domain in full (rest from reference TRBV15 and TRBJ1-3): DAMVIQNPRYQVTQFGKPVTLSCSQTLNHNVMYWYQQKSSQAPKLLFHYYDKDFNNEADTPDNFQSRRPNTSFCFLDIRSPGLGDTAMYLCATSATGTATSGNTIYFGEGSWLTVV.

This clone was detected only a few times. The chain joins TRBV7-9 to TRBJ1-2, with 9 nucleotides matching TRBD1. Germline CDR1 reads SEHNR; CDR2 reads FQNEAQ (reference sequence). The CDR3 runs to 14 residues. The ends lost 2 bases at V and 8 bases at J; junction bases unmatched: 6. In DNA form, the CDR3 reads TGTGCCAGCAGCTTAAGAGGCGACAGGGGGGGCTACACCTTC. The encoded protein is CASSLRGDRGGYTF.

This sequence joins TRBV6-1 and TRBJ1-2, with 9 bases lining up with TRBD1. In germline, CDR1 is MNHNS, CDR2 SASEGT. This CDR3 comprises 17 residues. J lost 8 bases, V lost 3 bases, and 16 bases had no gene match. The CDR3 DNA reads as TGTGCCAGCAGTGAGGGGACAGGGTTAAAATCCCCCGGCGGCTACACCTTC. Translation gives CASSEGTGLKSPGGYTF.

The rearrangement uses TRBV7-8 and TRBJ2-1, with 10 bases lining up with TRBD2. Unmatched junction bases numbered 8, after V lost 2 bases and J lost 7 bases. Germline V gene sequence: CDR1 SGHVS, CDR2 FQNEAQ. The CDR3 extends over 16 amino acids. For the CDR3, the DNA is TGTGCCAGCAGCTTATGGGCAAATAGCGGGGGGAATGAGCAGTTCTTC. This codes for CASSLWANSGGNEQFF.

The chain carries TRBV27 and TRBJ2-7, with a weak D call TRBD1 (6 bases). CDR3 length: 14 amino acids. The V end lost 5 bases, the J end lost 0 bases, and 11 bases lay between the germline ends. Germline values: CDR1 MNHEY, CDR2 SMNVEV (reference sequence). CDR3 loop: CASSPRTDSYEQYF. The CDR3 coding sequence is TGTGCCAGCAGTCCCCGGACAGACTCCTACGAGCAGTACTTC.